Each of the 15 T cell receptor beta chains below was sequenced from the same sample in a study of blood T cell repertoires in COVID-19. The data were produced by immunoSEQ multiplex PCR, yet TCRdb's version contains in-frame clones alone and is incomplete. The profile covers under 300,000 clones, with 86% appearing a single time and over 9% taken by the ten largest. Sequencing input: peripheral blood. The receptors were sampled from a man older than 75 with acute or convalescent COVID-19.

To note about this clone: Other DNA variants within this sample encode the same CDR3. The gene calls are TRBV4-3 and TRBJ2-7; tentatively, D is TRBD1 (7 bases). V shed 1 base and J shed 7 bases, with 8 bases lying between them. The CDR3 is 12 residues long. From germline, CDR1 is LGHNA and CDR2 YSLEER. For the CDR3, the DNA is TGCGCCAGCAGCCAAGCAGGGGGGGAGCAGTACTTC. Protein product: CASSQAGGEQYF.

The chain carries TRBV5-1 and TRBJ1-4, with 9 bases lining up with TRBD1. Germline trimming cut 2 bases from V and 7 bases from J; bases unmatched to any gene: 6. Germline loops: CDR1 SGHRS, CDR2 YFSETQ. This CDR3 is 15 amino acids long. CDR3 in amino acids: CASSLTTGGGEKLFF. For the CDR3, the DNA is TGCGCCAGCAGCTTAACGACAGGGGGAGGTGAAAAACTGTTTTTT.

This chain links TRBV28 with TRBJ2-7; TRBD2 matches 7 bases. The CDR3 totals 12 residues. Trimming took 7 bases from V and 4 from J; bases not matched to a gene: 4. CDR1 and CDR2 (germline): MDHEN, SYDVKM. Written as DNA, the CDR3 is TGTGCCAGCACCTGGGGGGGTTACGAGCAGTACTTC. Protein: CASTWGGYEQYF.

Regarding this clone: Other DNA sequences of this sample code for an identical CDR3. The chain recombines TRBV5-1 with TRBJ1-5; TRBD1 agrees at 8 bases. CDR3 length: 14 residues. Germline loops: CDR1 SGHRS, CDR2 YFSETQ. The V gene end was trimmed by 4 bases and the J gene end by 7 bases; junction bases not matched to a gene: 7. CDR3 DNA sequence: TGCGCCAGCAGCCTAGGACAGGGAGGACAGCCCCAGCATTTT. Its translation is CASSLGQGGQPQHF.

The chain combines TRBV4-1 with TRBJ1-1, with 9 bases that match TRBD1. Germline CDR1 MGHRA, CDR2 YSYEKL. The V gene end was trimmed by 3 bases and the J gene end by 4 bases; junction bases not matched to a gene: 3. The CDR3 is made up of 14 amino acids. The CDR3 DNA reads TGCGCCAGCAGCCAGAACAGGGGGCTCACTGAAGCTTTCTTT. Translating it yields CASSQNRGLTEAFF.

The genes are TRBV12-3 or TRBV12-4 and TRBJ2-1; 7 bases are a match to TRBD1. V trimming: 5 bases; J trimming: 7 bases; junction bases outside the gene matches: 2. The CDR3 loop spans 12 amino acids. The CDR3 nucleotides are TGTGCCAGCAGTCTACAGGGGAATGAGCAGTTCTTC. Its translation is CASSLQGNEQFF.

The CDR3 loop is CASSFWGRGTGELFF. The CDR3, as DNA: TGTGCCAGCAGCTTTTGGGGGCGCGGCACCGGGGAGCTGTTTTTT. V gene TRBV5-4 combines with J gene TRBJ2-2; tentative D call: TRBD1 (6 bases). Germline CDR1 and CDR2: SGHNT and YYREEE (reference sequence). Trimming removed 2 bases from V and 4 bases from J, with 12 bases in between. The CDR3 is 15 amino acids.

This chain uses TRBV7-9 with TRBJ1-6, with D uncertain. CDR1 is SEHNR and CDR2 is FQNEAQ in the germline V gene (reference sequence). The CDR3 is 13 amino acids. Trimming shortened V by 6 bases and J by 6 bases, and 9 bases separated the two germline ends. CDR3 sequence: CASSQLPNSPLHF. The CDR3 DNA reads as TGTGCCAGCAGTCAACTCCCTAATTCACCCCTCCACTTT.

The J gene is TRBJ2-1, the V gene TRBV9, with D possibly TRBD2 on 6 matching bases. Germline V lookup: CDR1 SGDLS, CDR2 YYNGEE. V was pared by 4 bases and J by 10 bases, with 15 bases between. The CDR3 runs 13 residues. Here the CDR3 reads CASSSTHGGEQFF. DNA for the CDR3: TGTGCCAGCAGCTCTACCCACGGAGGGGAGCAGTTCTTC. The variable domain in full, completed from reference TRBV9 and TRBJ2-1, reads DSGVTQTPKHLITATGQRVTLRCSPRSGDLSVYWYQQSLDQGLQFLIQYYNGEERAKGNILERFSAQQFPDLHSELNLSSLELGDSALYFCASSSTHGGEQFFGPGTRLTVL.

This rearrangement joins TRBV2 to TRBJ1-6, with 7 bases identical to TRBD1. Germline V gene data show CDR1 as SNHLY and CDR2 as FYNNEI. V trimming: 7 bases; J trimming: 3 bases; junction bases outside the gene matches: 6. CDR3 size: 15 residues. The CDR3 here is CASNSQGGYNSPLHF. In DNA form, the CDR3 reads TGTGCCAGCAACTCTCAGGGGGGCTATAATTCACCCCTCCACTTT.

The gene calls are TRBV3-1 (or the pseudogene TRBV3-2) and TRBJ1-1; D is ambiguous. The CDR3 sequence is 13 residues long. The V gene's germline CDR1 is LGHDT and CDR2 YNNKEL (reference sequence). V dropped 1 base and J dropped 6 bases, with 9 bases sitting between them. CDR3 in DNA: TGTGCCAGCAGCCAAGTAAGCATGGCTGAAGCTTTCTTT. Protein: CASSQVSMAEAFF.

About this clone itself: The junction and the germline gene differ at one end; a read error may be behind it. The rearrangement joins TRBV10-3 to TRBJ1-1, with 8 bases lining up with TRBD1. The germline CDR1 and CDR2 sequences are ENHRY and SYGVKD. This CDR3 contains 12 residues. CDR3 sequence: CALRGLGTEAFF. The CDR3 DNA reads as TGTGCCCTCAGGGGGCTGGGCACTGAAGCTTTCTTT.

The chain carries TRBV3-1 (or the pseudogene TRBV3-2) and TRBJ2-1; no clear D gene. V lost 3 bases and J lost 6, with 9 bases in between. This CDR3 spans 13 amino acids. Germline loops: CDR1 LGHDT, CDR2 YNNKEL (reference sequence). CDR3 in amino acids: CASSHGSRNEQFF. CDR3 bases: TGTGCCAGCAGCCATGGTAGCCGCAATGAGCAGTTCTTC.

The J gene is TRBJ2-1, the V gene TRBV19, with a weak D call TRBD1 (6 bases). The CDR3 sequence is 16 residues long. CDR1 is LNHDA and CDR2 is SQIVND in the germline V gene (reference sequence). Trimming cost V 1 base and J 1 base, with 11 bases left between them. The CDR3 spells CASSIGGTRSYNEQFF. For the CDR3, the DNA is TGTGCCAGTAGTATAGGGGGGACACGGTCCTACAATGAGCAGTTCTTC. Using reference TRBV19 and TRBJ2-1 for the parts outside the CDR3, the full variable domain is DGGITQSPKYLFRKEGQNVTLSCEQNLNHDAMYWYRQDPGQGLRLIYYSQIVNDFQKGDIAEGYSVSREKKESFPLTVTSAQKNPTAFYLCASSIGGTRSYNEQFFGPGTRLTVL.

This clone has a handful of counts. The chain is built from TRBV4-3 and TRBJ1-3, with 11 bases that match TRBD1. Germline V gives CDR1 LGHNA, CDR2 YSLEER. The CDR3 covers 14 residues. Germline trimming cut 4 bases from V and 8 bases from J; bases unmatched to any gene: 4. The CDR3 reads CASSPGQGADTIYF. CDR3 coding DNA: TGCGCCAGCAGCCCAGGACAGGGGGCAGACACCATATATTTT.